This T cell receptor beta chain was recovered during a study of blood T cell repertoires in COVID-19. At the level of the study: From T cells, B-cell-depleted T cells, or PBMCs came the material, which was cDNA or gDNA.

Participants were aged roughly 18 to 89 years, lived in around 22 US areas, and enrolled virtually. Cohorts were assigned according to the clinical history that participants reported. Measured with immunoSEQ multiplex PCR; TCRdb has only the in-frame clones, and not every one. Of 200,000 to 250,000 clones listed, 80% are singletons. The junction had 8 bases not matched to a gene; V was cut back by 6 bases and J by 4 bases. Germline loops: CDR1 ENHRY, CDR2 SYGVKD. The CDR3 contains 15 residues. Only a few counts were recorded for this clone. This clonotype originated in a woman aged 40 to 49 with acute COVID-19. The chain is built from TRBV10-3 and TRBJ2-1; the match to TRBD2 covers 8 bases. Sequencing input: PBMCs or T cells enriched from blood (not recorded which). CDR3 in amino acids: CAIRDSGTGYNEQFF. CDR3 in DNA: TGTGCCATCAGGGATAGCGGGACGGGATACAATGAGCAGTTCTTC.